The source of this T cell receptor (beta chain) is a study of T cells after yellow fever vaccination. Across the study: The fractions with low cell numbers were processed using SMART-Seq v4 Ultra Low Input. Study-wide results and limits: It was the secondary response that reached its peak faster, day 5 versus 15, but it was weaker. Clonotypes appearing in both CD4 and CD8 compartments existed, and their share was small.

UMIs were added to TCR cDNA along with a universal primer site when it was made by 5'RACE template switching. MiXCR was run by TCRdb on the 5' RACE reads, yielding one entry per CDR3 protein. The table has under 250,000 distinct CDR3 sequences, 6% to 7.5% seen once. This CDR3 is 13 amino acids long. Germline V gene sequence: CDR1 DFQATT, CDR2 SNEGSKA (reference sequence). V gave up 3 bases and J gave up 5 bases, with 11 bases separating them. A few counts support this clonotype. Its antigen is not identified. This TCR derives from a man aged 30 to 45 who received the YFV17D yellow fever vaccine. This sequence joins TRBV20-1 and TRBJ1-5; TRBD1 is a possible D gene (5 bases). The input for sequencing was CD4+ T cells sorted from PBMCs, taken 15 days after the yellow fever booster vaccination. The DNA for the CDR3 is TGCAGTGCTAGCGCGGGACTCTATCAGCCCCAGCATTTT. The encoded protein is CSASAGLYQPQHF.